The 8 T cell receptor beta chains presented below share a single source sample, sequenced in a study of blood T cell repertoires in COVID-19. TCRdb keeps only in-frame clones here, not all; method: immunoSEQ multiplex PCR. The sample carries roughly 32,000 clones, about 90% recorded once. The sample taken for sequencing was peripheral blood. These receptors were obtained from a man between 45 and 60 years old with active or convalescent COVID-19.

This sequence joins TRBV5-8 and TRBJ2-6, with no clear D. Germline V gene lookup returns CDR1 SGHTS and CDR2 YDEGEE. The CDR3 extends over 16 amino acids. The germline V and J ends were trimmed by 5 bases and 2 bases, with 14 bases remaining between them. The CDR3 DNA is TGTGCCAGCAGTCACTTACTTGAGGCTGGGGCCAACGTCCTGACTTTC. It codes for CASSHLLEAGANVLTF.

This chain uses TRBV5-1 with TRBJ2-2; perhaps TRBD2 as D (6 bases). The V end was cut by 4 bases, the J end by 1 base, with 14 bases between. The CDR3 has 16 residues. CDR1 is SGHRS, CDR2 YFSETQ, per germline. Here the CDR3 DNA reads TGCGCCAGCAGCCCTTGGGTAGCGGTGAACACCGGGGAGCTGTTTTTT. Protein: CASSPWVAVNTGELFF. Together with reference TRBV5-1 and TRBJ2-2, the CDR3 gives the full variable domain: KAGVTQTPRYLIKTRGQQVTLSCSPISGHRSVSWYQQTPGQGLQFLFEYFSETQRNKGNFPGRFSGRQFSNSRSEMNVSTLELGDSALYLCASSPWVAVNTGELFFGEGSRLTVL.

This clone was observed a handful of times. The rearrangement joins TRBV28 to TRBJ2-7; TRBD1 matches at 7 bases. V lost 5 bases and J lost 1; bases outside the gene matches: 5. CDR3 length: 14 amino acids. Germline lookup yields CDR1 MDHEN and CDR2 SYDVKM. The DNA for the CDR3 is TGTGCCAGCAGTACCACAGGGGTTTCCTACGAGCAGTACTTC. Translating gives CASSTTGVSYEQYF.

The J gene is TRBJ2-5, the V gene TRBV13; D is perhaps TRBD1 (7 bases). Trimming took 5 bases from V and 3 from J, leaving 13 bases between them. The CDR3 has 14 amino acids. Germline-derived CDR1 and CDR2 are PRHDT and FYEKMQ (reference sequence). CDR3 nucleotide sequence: TGTGCCAGCAGCCACAGGGGCGGGGAAGAGACCCAGTACTTC. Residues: CASSHRGGEETQYF.

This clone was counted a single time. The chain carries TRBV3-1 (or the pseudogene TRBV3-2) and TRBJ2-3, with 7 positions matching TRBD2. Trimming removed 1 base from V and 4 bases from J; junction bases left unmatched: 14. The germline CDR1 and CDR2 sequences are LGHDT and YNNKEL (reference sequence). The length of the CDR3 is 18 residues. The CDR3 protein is CASSQGWGGSLVADTQYF. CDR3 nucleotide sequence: TGTGCCAGCAGCCAAGGATGGGGCGGGAGTTTGGTTGCAGATACGCAGTATTTT.

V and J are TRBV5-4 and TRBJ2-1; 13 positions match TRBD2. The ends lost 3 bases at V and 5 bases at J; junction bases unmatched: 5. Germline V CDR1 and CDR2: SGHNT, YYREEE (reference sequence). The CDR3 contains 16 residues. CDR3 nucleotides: TGTGCCAGCAGCTCACCCGGGACTAGCGGGAACAATGAGCAGTTCTTC. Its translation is CASSSPGTSGNNEQFF. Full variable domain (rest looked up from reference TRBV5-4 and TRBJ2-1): ETGVTQSPTHLIKTRGQQVTLRCSSQSGHNTVSWYQQALGQGPQFIFQYYREEENGRGNFPPRFSGLQFPNYSSELNVNALELDDSALYLCASSSPGTSGNNEQFFGPGTRLTVL.

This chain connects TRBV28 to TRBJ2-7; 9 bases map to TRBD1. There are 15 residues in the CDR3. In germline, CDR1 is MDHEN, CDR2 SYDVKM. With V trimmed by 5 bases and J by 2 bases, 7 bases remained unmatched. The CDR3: CASSAGTGIPYEQYF. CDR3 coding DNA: TGTGCCAGCAGTGCCGGGACAGGGATCCCCTACGAGCAGTACTTC.

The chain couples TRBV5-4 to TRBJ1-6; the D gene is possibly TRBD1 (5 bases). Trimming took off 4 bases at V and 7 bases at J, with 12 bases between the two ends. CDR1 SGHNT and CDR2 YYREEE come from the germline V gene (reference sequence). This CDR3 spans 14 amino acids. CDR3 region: CASSGRDFNSPLHF. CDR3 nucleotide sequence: TGTGCCAGCAGCGGCCGGGACTTCAATTCACCCCTCCACTTT. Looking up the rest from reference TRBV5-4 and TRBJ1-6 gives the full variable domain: ETGVTQSPTHLIKTRGQQVTLRCSSQSGHNTVSWYQQALGQGPQFIFQYYREEENGRGNFPPRFSGLQFPNYSSELNVNALELDDSALYLCASSGRDFNSPLHFGNGTRLTVT.